A single sample is the source of the 26 T cell receptor beta chains below, sequenced in a study of PD-1 blockade in classical Hodgkin lymphoma. Time point given: cycle 4 day 1 (C4D1), after less than 7 weeks of nivolumab. Relapse was seen in all patients after autologous stem cell transplantation, and brentuximab vedotin exposure was variable. TCRdb's table, derived via immunoSEQ multiplex PCR, lists solely in-frame clones and lacks some. The sample has fewer than 55,000 clones; 78% are singletons. The source was peripheral blood mononuclear cells (PBMCs), collected before the fourth cycle of nivolumab. All receptors derive from a human donor with classical Hodgkin lymphoma.

This clone was seen only a few times. This chain connects TRBV19 to TRBJ2-3; D perhaps matches TRBD1 (5 bases). Germline CDR1 and CDR2: LNHDA and SQIVND (reference sequence). The CDR3 covers 13 residues. V gave up 3 bases and J gave up 4 bases, with 8 bases separating them. The CDR3 protein is CASSMTTADTQYF. As DNA, the CDR3 is TGTGCCAGTAGTATGACGACAGCAGATACGCAGTATTTT. Filled out from reference TRBV19 and TRBJ2-3, the complete variable domain reads DGGITQSPKYLFRKEGQNVTLSCEQNLNHDAMYWYRQDPGQGLRLIYYSQIVNDFQKGDIAEGYSVSREKKESFPLTVTSAQKNPTAFYLCASSMTTADTQYFGPGTRLTVL.

The chain has TRBV29-1 and TRBJ1-6; D might be TRBD1 (6 bases). Per the germline V gene, CDR1 is SQVTM and CDR2 is ANQGSEA. V shed 0 bases and J shed 3 bases, with 15 bases lying between them. The CDR3 sequence is 17 residues long. Here the CDR3 reads CSVEDARTDCYNSPLHF. As DNA, the CDR3 is TGCAGCGTTGAAGATGCGAGGACAGATTGCTATAATTCACCCCTCCACTTT.

The V and J genes are TRBV7-2 and TRBJ1-2; perhaps TRBD1 as D (5 bases). Germline lookup yields CDR1 SGHTA and CDR2 FQGNSA. Trimming stripped 6 bases from V and 0 bases from J, with 11 bases between. This CDR3 is 14 amino acids long. CDR3 residues: CASRAGTANYGYTF. In DNA, the CDR3 is TGTGCCAGCAGAGCCGGGACGGCTAACTATGGCTACACCTTC. The full variable domain, its missing parts supplied by reference TRBV7-2 and TRBJ1-2, is GAGVSQSPSNKVTEKGKDVELRCDPISGHTALYWYRQSLGQGLEFLIYFQGNSAPDKSGLPSDRFSAERTGGSVSTLTIQRTQQEDSAVYLCASRAGTANYGYTFGSGTRLTVV.

This rearrangement joins TRBV6-6 to TRBJ1-1; D unresolved. V lost 6 bases to trimming and J lost 4 bases, with 15 bases between them. The germline gives CDR1 MNHNY, CDR2 SVGAGI (reference sequence). The CDR3 is 14 residues long. The CDR3 protein is CASSSPARRTEAFF. DNA for the CDR3: TGTGCCAGCAGCTCACCCGCCCGCCGCACTGAAGCTTTCTTT.

The rearrangement links TRBV9 to TRBJ2-3; 7 bases fit TRBD2. The CDR3 totals 14 residues. Germline V gene lookup returns CDR1 SGDLS and CDR2 YYNGEE. Trimming at V came to 4 bases and at J to 4 bases, leaving 6 bases not matched to a gene. The CDR3 nucleotides are TGTGCCAGCAGCTCTACTCTAGCGGCAGATACGCAGTATTTT. Protein product: CASSSTLAADTQYF.

The gene calls are TRBV7-2 and TRBJ2-7; 10 nucleotides line up with TRBD2. Per the germline V gene, CDR1 is SGHTA and CDR2 is FQGNSA. The CDR3 has 15 amino acids. Trimming removed 5 bases from V and 5 bases from J; junction bases left unmatched: 9. This CDR3 is CASSRNPGLANEQYF. In nucleotides, the CDR3 is TGTGCCAGCAGCCGCAATCCGGGACTAGCGAACGAGCAGTACTTC. The whole variable domain, filled in from reference TRBV7-2 and TRBJ2-7, reads GAGVSQSPSNKVTEKGKDVELRCDPISGHTALYWYRQSLGQGLEFLIYFQGNSAPDKSGLPSDRFSAERTGGSVSTLTIQRTQQEDSAVYLCASSRNPGLANEQYFGPGTRLTVT.

This clone was detected only once. The rearrangement links TRBV5-5 to TRBJ1-4; D unresolved. Deletions cut 2 bases from V and 4 bases from J, with 9 bases between. The germline gives CDR1 SGHKS, CDR2 YYEKEE (reference sequence). The CDR3 is 14 amino acids. CDR3 loop: CASSLGQINEKLFF. For the CDR3, the DNA is TGTGCCAGCAGCTTAGGGCAGATTAATGAAAAACTGTTTTTT.

The V gene is TRBV5-1, the J gene TRBJ2-7; TRBD2 agrees at 7 bases. CDR1 and CDR2 (germline): SGHRS, YFSETQ. There are 17 residues in the CDR3. With 0 bases clipped from V and 6 bases from J, the junction kept 15 bases outside the gene matches. For the CDR3, the DNA is TGCGCCAGCAGCTTGGGGCCTCGGGGCCTCCCGGGGGGCGAGCAGTACTTC. This encodes CASSLGPRGLPGGEQYF.

Details on this clone: A clone one base away is much larger, so this may be a read error. Other DNA sequences from this sample encode an identical CDR3 as well. This chain links TRBV2 with TRBJ1-2; 7 bases match TRBD1. The junction had 2 bases not matched to a gene; V was cut back by 4 bases and J by 6 bases. Germline assignment: CDR1 SNHLY and CDR2 FYNNEI. The CDR3 is 12 residues long. CDR3 sequence: CASSGQGDGYTF. The CDR3 nucleotides read TGTGCCAGCAGTGGCCAGGGGGATGGCTACACCTTC.

This clone has a handful of counts. The chain is built from TRBV18 and TRBJ2-5; TRBD2 might be the D (5 bases). Germline CDR1 KGHSH, CDR2 LQKENI. This CDR3 has 12 residues. Trimming removed 6 bases at V and 5 bases at J, with 10 bases between. The CDR3 DNA reads TGTGCCAGCTCTCCTATAGCGGAGACCCAGTACTTC. Protein sequence: CASSPIAETQYF.

The chain uses TRBV19 and TRBJ1-1; possibly TRBD1 for D (5 bases). Between the trimmed V and J ends, which lost 4 bases and 0 bases, there was a span of 12 bases. Per germline, CDR1 LNHDA and CDR2 SQIVND (reference sequence). CDR3 size: 15 residues. The CDR3 sequence: CASSKTDIMNTEAFF. The DNA for the CDR3 is TGTGCCAGTAGTAAGACGGACATCATGAACACTGAAGCTTTCTTT. The entire variable domain, with the rest obtained from reference TRBV19 and TRBJ1-1, is as follows: DGGITQSPKYLFRKEGQNVTLSCEQNLNHDAMYWYRQDPGQGLRLIYYSQIVNDFQKGDIAEGYSVSREKKESFPLTVTSAQKNPTAFYLCASSKTDIMNTEAFFGQGTRLTVV.

The chain is built from TRBV19 and TRBJ2-6, with D uncertain. The CDR3 has 17 amino acids. Germline V gene sequence: CDR1 LNHDA, CDR2 SQIVND (reference sequence). The V end was cut by 3 bases, the J end by 0 bases, with 12 bases between. The DNA of the CDR3 is TGTGCCAGTAGTATCGGGTGGTCAAACTCTGGGGCCAACGTCCTGACTTTC. This sequence encodes CASSIGWSNSGANVLTF.

The chain links TRBV12-5 to TRBJ1-2; D is unclear. This CDR3 comprises 12 residues. Per germline, CDR1 LGHNT and CDR2 FRNRAP. Trimming removed 4 bases from V and 8 bases from J, with 11 bases in between. CDR3 protein: CASGSPPSGYTF. The CDR3 nucleotides read TGTGCTAGTGGTTCGCCCCCCTCGGGCTACACCTTC.

The V and J genes are TRBV25-1 and TRBJ2-1; tentatively, D is TRBD2 (5 bases). Trimming removed 3 bases at V and 4 bases at J, with 7 bases between. The CDR3 is 13 residues long. Germline CDR1 is MGHDK and CDR2 is SYGVNS. The chain's CDR3 is CASSEAGYNEQFF. CDR3 nucleotides: TGTGCCAGCAGTGAGGCGGGTTACAATGAGCAGTTCTTC.

The chain uses TRBV5-1 and TRBJ2-1; no definite D call. V was pared by 0 bases and J by 5 bases, with 6 bases between. Germline V gene lookup returns CDR1 SGHRS and CDR2 YFSETQ. This CDR3 has 13 residues. CDR3 residues: CASSLDGNNEQFF. CDR3 nucleotide sequence: TGCGCCAGCAGCTTGGACGGAAACAATGAGCAGTTCTTC.

The chain joins TRBV7-2 to TRBJ1-5; no reliable D call. Germline CDR1 SGHTA, CDR2 FQGNSA. Trimming removed 1 base at V and 3 bases at J, with 10 bases between. CDR3 length: 15 residues. Written as DNA, the CDR3 is TGTGCCAGCAGCTTAGTCCATCCTAACAATCAGCCCCAGCATTTT. Its translation: CASSLVHPNNQPQHF.

The chain links TRBV5-6 to TRBJ1-1; D perhaps matches TRBD1 (5 bases). Germline V lookup: CDR1 SGHDT, CDR2 YYEEEE. This CDR3 comprises 13 residues. V lost 0 bases, J lost 11 bases, and 14 bases lay in between. CDR3 coding DNA: TGTGCCAGCAGCTTGGGAGGGGTCCAGCTGGCTTTCTTT. Translated, it gives CASSLGGVQLAFF.

This chain joins TRBV27 and TRBJ1-6, with 7 bases aligning to TRBD1. Trimming took 1 base from V and 7 from J; bases not matched to a gene: 4. Per germline, CDR1 MNHEY and CDR2 SMNVEV (reference sequence). The CDR3 runs to 15 residues. The CDR3 spells CASSLWGQTNSPLHF. The CDR3 nucleotides read TGTGCCAGCAGTTTATGGGGACAGACCAATTCACCCCTCCACTTT.

The chain carries TRBV6-5 and TRBJ2-3, with D possibly called TRBD1 or TRBD2 (5 bases each). The germline gives CDR1 MNHEY, CDR2 SVGAGI. V was pared by 0 bases and J by 2 bases, with 12 bases between. The CDR3 contains 16 residues. CDR3 coding DNA: TGTGCCAGCAGTTACTCTGGGGACCCTTCCACAGATACGCAGTATTTT. Translation gives CASSYSGDPSTDTQYF.

This sequence joins TRBV27 and TRBJ1-2, with D tentatively TRBD1 (5 bases). V was shortened by 2 bases and J by 8 bases, with 12 bases between the two germline ends. CDR3 size: 13 residues. From germline, CDR1 is MNHEY and CDR2 SMNVEV (reference sequence). As DNA, the CDR3 is TGTGCCAGCAGTTTAGCAGGGAGCATGGGCTACACCTTC. Amino acids: CASSLAGSMGYTF.

This clone was seen only a few times. The rearrangement uses TRBV6-1 and TRBJ2-1; D could derive from TRBD1 or TRBD2 (5 bases each). The CDR3 is 15 residues long. Per the germline V gene, CDR1 is MNHNS and CDR2 is SASEGT. V dropped 6 bases and J dropped 6 bases, with 18 bases sitting between them. The CDR3 spells CASRRGASRANEQFF. DNA for the CDR3: TGTGCCAGCAGGAGAGGGGCTAGTCGGGCCAATGAGCAGTTCTTC.

This chain uses TRBV28 with TRBJ1-1; TRBD1 might be the D (5 bases). Germline CDR1 MDHEN, CDR2 SYDVKM. CDR3 length equals 13 residues. Trimming left V 6 bases short and J 1 base short, with 9 bases between. The CDR3 here is CASREQANTEAFF. Written as DNA, the CDR3 is TGTGCCAGCAGAGAACAGGCGAACACTGAAGCTTTCTTT.

The chain couples TRBV27 to TRBJ2-3, with D possibly being TRBD1 (5 bases). CDR1 and CDR2 from the germline V gene are MNHEY and SMNVEV (reference sequence). The CDR3 runs 15 residues. V was trimmed by 3 bases and J by 6 bases, leaving 16 bases between them. The CDR3 reads CASSFSGLGLDTQYF. CDR3 DNA: TGTGCCAGCAGTTTTTCAGGGCTGGGGTTGGATACGCAGTATTTT.

This clone has just a few counts. The chain employs TRBV6-5 and TRBJ1-2; the D gene is possibly TRBD1 (5 bases). The CDR3 is 14 amino acids. V was trimmed by 0 bases and J by 8 bases, leaving 13 bases between them. The V gene's germline CDR1 is MNHEY and CDR2 SVGAGI. The CDR3 nucleotides are TGTGCCAGCAGTTACTCACTGAGTAGACAGGGCTACACCTTC. Residues: CASSYSLSRQGYTF.

V gene TRBV7-9 combines with J gene TRBJ1-6, with D uncertain. The CDR3 covers 17 residues. Trimming cost V 0 bases and J 0 bases, with 9 bases left between them. From germline, CDR1 is SEHNR and CDR2 FQNEAQ (reference sequence). The CDR3 sequence is CASSLAWQSSYNSPLHF. The CDR3, as DNA: TGTGCCAGCAGCTTAGCTTGGCAGAGCTCCTATAATTCACCCCTCCACTTT. Full variable domain (rest looked up from reference TRBV7-9 and TRBJ1-6): DTGVSQNPRHKITKRGQNVTFRCDPISEHNRLYWYRQTLGQGPEFLTYFQNEAQLEKSRLLSDRFSAERPKGSFSTLEIQRTEQGDSAMYLCASSLAWQSSYNSPLHFGNGTRLTVT.

In its sample, this clone was seen a few times. The chain carries TRBV29-1 and TRBJ1-6; a possible D gene is TRBD1 (6 bases). This CDR3 spans 13 amino acids. The V and J ends lost 4 bases and 8 bases respectively, with 12 bases between them. CDR1 and CDR2 (germline): SQVTM, ANQGSEA. The CDR3 nucleotides are TGCAGCGTTGGTCAGGGGACGGATTCACCCCTCCACTTT. This codes for CSVGQGTDSPLHF.